Listed here is a single TCR beta chain. What it binds is not known. Authors' methods: Junction-only immunoSEQ sequences carried no quality scores, so filtering differed. This table comes from immunoSEQ multiplex PCR, and its TCRdb copy is limited to in-frame clones, with some not included. V and J calls plus clone size are reproduced from that table; the DNA served to infer D and trimming. Seen here are about 2.4 million clones, just over 90% observed once, and the top ten hold over 0.12%. The CDR3 is 19 amino acids. Unmatched junction bases numbered 14, after V lost 5 bases and J lost 4 bases. Per the germline V gene, CDR1 is MNHEY and CDR2 is SMNVEV (reference sequence). The sample belongs to a study of shared clonotypes between healthy human individuals. Whole-study findings and limits: It was only blood that was sampled, and tissue repertoires likely differ. Rarefaction curves obtained for sorted subsets showed sequencing incomplete despite large depth.

The J gene is TRBJ2-7, the V gene TRBV27; 16 positions agree with TRBD2. This TCR was recovered from a man aged 18 to 30 in good health. The sequenced sample was naive CD4+ T cells sorted from blood. The subset is: CD45RA+ positively selected. The DNA of the CDR3 is TGTGCCAGCAGTAATTACCCTCCGGGACTAGCGGGAGGGGCTTACGAGCAGTACTTC. Its translation is CASSNYPPGLAGGAYEQYF.